These 22 T cell receptor beta chains originate from one sample sequenced in a study of OX40 agonist ivuxolimab in advanced cancers. Sequencing was performed with immunoSEQ multiplex PCR; in TCRdb, only in-frame clones are kept and a portion is missing. The data show about 98,000 clones, roughly 89% seen once. Material: CD4+ or CD8+ T cells sorted from blood, obtained in a trial of the OX40 agonist ivuxolimab. The source of these receptors is an adult with an advanced solid tumor such as melanoma, head and neck, liver or kidney cancer.

The chain recombines TRBV19 with TRBJ2-5, with 9 positions matching TRBD1. The end of the DNA is better explained by TRBJ2-7, so the J call may be wrong. The CDR3 covers 14 residues. Germline loops: CDR1 LNHDA, CDR2 SQIVND (reference sequence). The CDR3 nucleotides read TGTGCCAGTAGTTCGGGACAGGGACCCTACGAGCAGTACTTC. The encoded protein is CASSSGQGPYEQYF.

This clone was found a few times. This chain links TRBV5-1 with TRBJ1-1; the D is unclear. The CDR3 has 14 residues. In germline, CDR1 is SGHRS, CDR2 YFSETQ. Trimming took 1 base from V and 5 from J, leaving 12 bases between them. This chain's CDR3 is CASSLTGDRTEAFF. CDR3 DNA sequence: TGCGCCAGCAGCTTGACCGGAGACCGGACTGAAGCTTTCTTT.

The count of this clone is one. V usage is TRBV9 and J usage is TRBJ2-3; 9 bases fit TRBD2. V was clipped by 0 bases and J by 3 bases; unmatched bases: 2. Germline V lookup: CDR1 SGDLS, CDR2 YYNGEE. This CDR3 region has 15 residues. CDR3: CASSVGLAGTDTQYF. The CDR3 coding sequence is TGTGCCAGCAGCGTAGGGCTAGCGGGGACAGATACGCAGTATTTT.

This clone came up a few times. CDR3 nucleotide sequence: TGTGCCAGCAGCTTCTCCGCTAGCGGGGCTTACTACGAGCAGTACTTC. It is translated as CASSFSASGAYYEQYF. The chain is built from TRBV7-2 and TRBJ2-7, with 9 bases lining up with TRBD2. The CDR3 has 16 residues. With V trimmed by 3 bases and J by 3 bases, 9 bases remained unmatched. Germline V lookup: CDR1 SGHTA, CDR2 FQGNSA. The variable domain in full, with the rest retrieved from reference TRBV7-2 and TRBJ2-7, is GAGVSQSPSNKVTEKGKDVELRCDPISGHTALYWYRQSLGQGLEFLIYFQGNSAPDKSGLPSDRFSAERTGGSVSTLTIQRTQQEDSAVYLCASSFSASGAYYEQYFGPGTRLTVT.

The chain uses TRBV10-3 and TRBJ2-2; TRBD1 aligns across 8 bases. Trimming cost V 7 bases and J 6 bases; bases outside gene matches: 4. Germline values: CDR1 ENHRY, CDR2 SYGVKD. CDR3 length: 13 residues. The CDR3 region is CAIKGQVAGELFF. CDR3 coding DNA: TGTGCCATCAAGGGACAGGTTGCCGGGGAGCTGTTTTTT.

The V call is TRBV7-2, the J call TRBJ1-5; no clear D gene. Germline lookup yields CDR1 SGHTA and CDR2 FQGNSA. The ends were cut back, 5 bases at V and 6 bases at J, with 11 bases in the middle. This CDR3 is built from 13 residues. The CDR3 sequence: CASSREIGQPQHF. The CDR3 DNA sequence: TGTGCCAGCAGCCGGGAAATTGGTCAGCCCCAGCATTTT.

The gene calls are TRBV10-3 and TRBJ1-1; 11 nucleotides line up with TRBD1. Germline-derived CDR1 and CDR2 are ENHRY and SYGVKD. Losses at the gene ends were 4 bases for V and 5 bases for J; bases not matched to a gene: 9. CDR3 size: 16 residues. The CDR3 loop reads CAISGPGQGVETEAFF. The CDR3 DNA follows: TGTGCCATCAGTGGACCGGGACAGGGGGTGGAGACTGAAGCTTTCTTT.

This clone showed up just a few times. The J gene is TRBJ1-3, the V gene TRBV5-4, with 9 positions matching TRBD1. V was clipped by 9 bases and J by 8 bases; unmatched bases: 3. The V gene's germline CDR1 is SGHNT and CDR2 YYREEE (reference sequence). The CDR3 is 11 amino acids. In nucleotides, the CDR3 is TGTGCCACGACAGGGGGGCACACCATATATTTT. It encodes CATTGGHTIYF.

The rearrangement uses TRBV9 and TRBJ2-1; 7 positions match TRBD2. Trimming took 4 bases from V and 4 from J; bases not matched to a gene: 5. The germline V gene has CDR1 SGDLS and CDR2 YYNGEE. The CDR3 runs to 14 residues. The CDR3 DNA is TGTGCCAGCAGCTCACGGGGGGAGTACAATGAGCAGTTCTTC. The encoded protein is CASSSRGEYNEQFF.

The V gene is TRBV27, the J gene TRBJ1-2; D unresolved. CDR1 and CDR2 from the germline V gene are MNHEY and SMNVEV (reference sequence). With 6 bases removed from V and 7 bases from J, the gap between germline ends came to 33 bases. CDR3 size: 19 residues. The CDR3 DNA reads TGTGCCAGCAGCCCTCTTTCGGGGTCATTCGGACGGGCAACTGGTGGCTACACCTTC. It is translated as CASSPLSGSFGRATGGYTF.

This clone occurred once. This chain connects TRBV5-8 to TRBJ2-7; 7 bases line up with TRBD1. CDR1 is SGHTS, CDR2 YDEGEE, per germline. The CDR3 spans 15 residues. Unmatched junction bases numbered 12, after V lost 4 bases and J lost 5 bases. The CDR3 DNA reads TGTGCCAGCAGCCCAAGGGGCAGGGGGTTCCACGAGCAGTACTTC. This translates into CASSPRGRGFHEQYF.

CDR3 in amino acids: CASRSTVETQYF. CDR3 in DNA: TGTGCCAGCAGGTCGACAGTAGAGACCCAGTACTTC. The chain combines TRBV27 with TRBJ2-5, with D possibly being TRBD1 (5 bases). CDR1 and CDR2 from the germline V gene are MNHEY and SMNVEV (reference sequence). This CDR3 spans 12 amino acids. V lost 6 bases and J lost 4, with 9 bases in between.

This clone was found a few times. The chain couples TRBV18 to TRBJ1-2; tentative D call: TRBD1 (5 bases). V lost 6 bases, J lost 5 bases, and 13 bases lay in between. This CDR3 is 13 amino acids long. Germline values: CDR1 KGHSH, CDR2 LQKENI. The DNA of the CDR3 is TGTGCCAGCTCCCTTGAGGAGGGGTATGGCTACACCTTC. Its translation is CASSLEEGYGYTF.

In this sample, this clone turned up a few times. V is TRBV21-1 and J is TRBJ1-4; TRBD1 is taken as the D call from the table, unchecked against the DNA. TRBV21-1 is flagged as a pseudogene. The CDR3 loop spans 13 amino acids. The CDR3 DNA follows: TGTGCCAGCAGCGGGGACAGTAATGAAAAACTGTTTTTT. Translating gives CASSGDSNEKLFF.

The chain has TRBV14 and TRBJ1-4; the D gene is possibly TRBD1 (5 bases). Trimming left V 5 bases short and J 8 bases short, with 12 bases between. Germline CDR1 reads SGHDN; CDR2 reads FVKESK. CDR3 length: 13 amino acids. CDR3 nucleotide sequence: TGTGCCAGCAGCAGGGGCGCGGGAGAAAAACTGTTTTTT. Translated: CASSRGAGEKLFF.

CDR3: CASSLDRAYYGYTF. The CDR3 nucleotides are TGCGCCAGCAGCTTGGACAGGGCCTACTATGGCTACACCTTC. The chain recombines TRBV5-1 with TRBJ1-2; D may be TRBD1 (6 bases). The CDR3 is made up of 14 amino acids. The germline gives CDR1 SGHRS, CDR2 YFSETQ. Deletions cut 0 bases from V and 3 bases from J, with 9 bases between.

CDR3 sequence (DNA): TGTGCCAGCTCACCACCCGGGACACCGAACACTGAAGCTTTCTTT. This encodes CASSPPGTPNTEAFF. The V call is TRBV18, the J call TRBJ1-1; D may be TRBD1 (6 bases). This CDR3 comprises 15 residues. The germline gives CDR1 KGHSH, CDR2 LQKENI. V was shortened by 0 bases and J by 1 base, with 9 bases between the two germline ends.

This clone was counted a few times. The chain carries TRBV18 and TRBJ2-3, with 10 bases fitting TRBD2. V lost 2 bases, J lost 0 bases, and 8 bases stayed unmatched. This CDR3 spans 18 amino acids. CDR1 and CDR2 (germline): KGHSH, LQKENI. CDR3 nucleotide sequence: TGTGCCAGCTCACCAACCCTAGCGGGGGTGACTAGCACAGATACGCAGTATTTT. It translates to CASSPTLAGVTSTDTQYF. The full variable domain, in which reference TRBV18 and TRBJ2-3 provide the parts outside the CDR3, is NAGVMQNPRHLVRRRGQEARLRCSPMKGHSHVYWYRQLPEEGLKFMVYLQKENIIDESGMPKERFSAEFPKEGPSILRIQQVVRGDSAAYFCASSPTLAGVTSTDTQYFGPGTRLTVL.

The CDR3 DNA reads TGCAGCGTTGGGGGGACGGCTGAAGCTTTCTTT. This encodes CSVGGTAEAFF. The chain combines TRBV29-1 with TRBJ1-1; D possibly corresponds to TRBD1 (5 bases). V lost 4 bases and J lost 6, with 9 bases in between. Germline CDR1 reads SQVTM; CDR2 reads ANQGSEA. This CDR3 contains 11 residues. The full variable domain, in which reference TRBV29-1 and TRBJ1-1 provide the parts outside the CDR3, is SAVISQKPSRDICQRGTSLTIQCQVDSQVTMMFWYRQQPGQSLTLIATANQGSEATYESGFVIDKFPISRPNLTFSTLTVSNMSPEDSSIYLCSVGGTAEAFFGQGTRLTVV.

This clone has only one observation. The genes are TRBV2 and TRBJ1-6; D is undetermined. The germline V gene has CDR1 SNHLY and CDR2 FYNNEI. CDR3 size: 14 residues. V was trimmed by 6 bases and J by 10 bases, leaving 16 bases between them. The CDR3 sequence: CASRPGPADSPLHF. CDR3 bases: TGTGCCAGCAGGCCGGGTCCGGCGGACTCACCCCTCCACTTT.

Concerning this clone: The same CDR3 also results from other DNA sequences found in this sample. The rearrangement joins TRBV12-5 to TRBJ1-2; tentatively, D is TRBD1 (5 bases). Germline CDR1 LGHNT, CDR2 FRNRAP. This CDR3 spans 16 amino acids. The ends were cut back, 0 bases at V and 3 bases at J, with 14 bases in the middle. In DNA, the CDR3 is TGTGCTAGTGGTTTGGTATGGGGGGGATCCGACTATGGCTACACCTTC. Amino acid sequence: CASGLVWGGSDYGYTF.

The chain couples TRBV29-1 to TRBJ1-3; 8 bases agree with TRBD1. With V trimmed by 8 bases and J by 2 bases, 5 bases remained unmatched. CDR3 length: 13 residues. Germline V gives CDR1 SQVTM, CDR2 ANQGSEA. The CDR3 region has the DNA TGCAGCACCAGACAGGGGACTGGAAACACCATATATTTT. The encoded protein is CSTRQGTGNTIYF.